These T cell receptor beta chains were read from a single sample in a study of CD4 T cells in relation to SARS-CoV-2 and coronaviruses. TCRdb's table, derived via immunoSEQ multiplex PCR, lists solely in-frame clones and lacks some. This sample has approximately 27,000 clones, with roughly 70% found just once. The antigens of these receptors remain unknown. Sequencing used CD4+ T cells from PBMCs, cultured in vitro. The origin of the receptors is a human donor in good health. Both conserved end residues are part of each CDR3. A D gene is named only where the DNA matches it firmly. The size field is filled for only some rows; it gives once, few, many or a size class.

>TRBJ2-7|TRBV5-1|NA|NA
CASSPTPGHISYEQYF
TGCGCCAGCAGCCCAACCCCGGGACATATCTCCTACGAGCAGTACTTC
>TRBJ2-1|TRBV11-3|NA|NA
CASSLDIGARGGEQFF
TGTGCCAGCAGCTTAGATATAGGGGCTCGAGGGGGTGAGCAGTTCTTC
>TRBJ2-7|TRBV5-4|NA|NA
CASSLEVVSYEQYF
TGTGCCAGCAGCTTAGAAGTCGTCTCCTACGAGCAGTACTTC
>TRBJ2-7|TRBV10-3|TRBD2|once
CAITSGRDYEQYF
TGTGCCATAACCAGCGGGAGGGATTACGAGCAGTACTTC
>TRBJ1-2|TRBV19|NA|few
CASSIGRTYGYTF
TGTGCCAGTAGTATTGGCAGAACCTATGGCTACACCTTC
>TRBJ2-5|TRBV19|NA|NA
CASRVSGGKETQYF
TGTGCCAGTAGGGTTTCCGGGGGTAAAGAGACCCAGTACTTC
>TRBJ1-3|TRBV15|TRBD1|NA
CATSADRGGGNTIYF
TGTGCCACCAGCGCGGACAGGGGTGGGGGAAACACCATATATTTT
>TRBJ2-3|TRBV19|TRBD2|NA
CASWDYIDTQYF
TGTGCCTCCTGGGACTACATCGATACGCAGTATTTT
>TRBJ2-3|TRBV10-3|TRBD2|few
CAINDWGGRATDTQYF
TGTGCCATCAACGATTGGGGCGGGAGGGCCACAGATACGCAGTATTTT
>TRBJ2-5|TRBV5-1|TRBD1|NA
CASSSRTGEETQYF
TGCGCCAGCAGCTCCCGGACAGGGGAAGAGACCCAGTACTTC
>TRBJ2-3|TRBV7-2|TRBD2|NA
CASSLPGGQGDTQYF
TGTGCCAGCAGCTTACCGGGAGGGCAGGGAGATACGCAGTATTTT
>TRBJ2-5|TRBV7-9|NA|NA
CASSSWTAGETQYF
TGTGCCAGCAGCTCCTGGACAGCGGGAGAGACCCAGTACTTC
>TRBJ1-1|TRBV5-1|NA|NA
CASSLERGRDLNTEAFF
TGCGCCAGCAGCTTGGAGCGGGGTCGAGACTTGAACACTGAAGCTTTCTTT
>TRBJ2-5|TRBV28|NA|NA
CASSLGLGGETQYF
TGTGCCAGCAGTCTCGGACTTGGGGGAGAGACCCAGTACTTC
>TRBJ1-2|TRBV4-3|TRBD1|NA
CASSREGQGARGYTF
TGCGCCAGCAGCCGAGAGGGACAGGGGGCGCGGGGCTACACCTTC
>TRBJ1-5|TRBV18|NA|NA
CASSPEAGGGINQPQHF
TGTGCCAGCTCACCAGAGGCGGGAGGGGGAATCAATCAGCCCCAGCATTTT
>TRBJ1-2|TRBV19|TRBD1|NA
CASSHRGQGGYTF
TGTGCCAGTAGCCACAGGGGACAGGGTGGCTACACCTTC
>TRBJ1-5|TRBV9|NA|NA
CASSGGGYQPQHF
TGTGCCAGCAGTGGCGGGGGTTATCAGCCCCAGCATTTT
>TRBJ2-1|TRBV5-1|NA|NA
CASSLVGQTNEQFF
TGCGCCAGCAGCTTGGTAGGACAGACAAATGAGCAGTTCTTC
>TRBJ1-1|TRBV6-5|NA|NA
CASSNQGFMNTEAFF
TGTGCCAGCAGCAACCAGGGTTTTATGAACACTGAAGCTTTCTTT
>TRBJ2-7|TRBV10-2|NA|NA
CASSDILRQHSYEQYF
TGCGCCAGCAGTGATATCCTTCGACAGCACTCCTACGAGCAGTACTTC
>TRBJ2-3|TRBV18|NA|NA
CASSRGSLDTQYF
TGTGCCAGCTCACGTGGCTCCCTAGATACGCAGTATTTT
>TRBJ1-3|TRBV19|NA|NA
CASSPPGNTIYF
TGTGCCAGTAGTCCCCCGGGAAACACCATATATTTT
>TRBJ2-7|TRBV6-2/TRBV6-3|NA|NA
CASSPGHPSDEQYF
TGTGCCAGCAGTCCCGGACACCCTTCGGACGAGCAGTACTTC
>TRBJ2-2|TRBV7-7|NA|NA
CASSAQIGGTRGELFF
TGTGCTAGCAGCGCGCAAATCGGAGGAACACGCGGGGAGCTGTTTTTT
>TRBJ2-7|TRBV12-3/TRBV12-4|NA|few
CASSLGGNEQYF
TGTGCCAGCAGCCTAGGGGGGAACGAGCAGTACTTC
>TRBJ2-7|TRBV7-2|NA|NA
CASSVNRDKHYF
TGTGCCAGCAGCGTGAACCGGGACAAGCATTACTTC
>TRBJ2-4|TRBV6-2/TRBV6-3|NA|NA
CASSYSGLLQYF
TGTGCCAGCAGTTACTCGGGACTGCTTCAGTACTTC
>TRBJ2-3|TRBV30|NA|NA
CAWSVGATDTQYF
TGTGCCTGGAGTGTAGGAGCGACAGATACGCAGTATTTT